These T cell receptor beta chains were read from a single sample in a study of Tregs in tolerant kidney transplant recipients. Only in-frame clones appear in the TCRdb table, and some are missing; sequencing was by immunoSEQ multiplex PCR. The data contain about 240,000 clones, roughly 80% of them singletons. Sequencing was performed on CD4+ T cells from blood. The source is a human donor in good health. Both conserved end residues are part of each CDR3. D genes are given only for firm matches. Expanded clones are given a class, and other clones once, few, many or no size at all.

d_gene	len	v_gene	abundance	j_gene	CDR3aa	CDR3nt
-	13	TRBV2	-	TRBJ1-2	CASTPEVTHGYTF	TGTGCCAGCACGCCGGAGGTAACCCATGGCTACACCTTC
-	14	TRBV2	-	TRBJ1-4	CASYRDSANEKLFF	TGTGCCAGTTACAGAGATTCGGCTAATGAAAAACTGTTTTTT
-	14	TRBV23-1	-	TRBJ2-1	CASSQWDSYNEQFF	TGCGCCAGCAGTCAATGGGACTCCTACAATGAGCAGTTCTTC
-	15	TRBV4-2	-	TRBJ2-3	CASSQDLVSTDTQYF	TGTGCCAGCAGCCAAGACCTGGTTAGCACAGATACGCAGTATTTT
TRBD2	15	TRBV6-5	-	TRBJ2-7	CASSSASGPSYEQYF	TGTGCCAGCAGTTCCGCTAGCGGGCCGTCCTACGAGCAGTACTTC
-	15	TRBV30	-	TRBJ1-4	CAWSVNLYTNEKLFF	TGTGCCTGGAGTGTGAATTTGTATACTAATGAAAAACTGTTTTTT
-	15	TRBV5-4	-	TRBJ1-1	CASRAGTDMNTEAFF	TGTGCCAGCAGGGCGGGGACCGACATGAACACTGAAGCTTTCTTT
-	13	TRBV11-1	-	TRBJ2-1	CASSSGPANEQFF	TGTGCCAGCAGCTCTGGACCTGCCAATGAGCAGTTCTTC
-	13	TRBV11-3	-	TRBJ1-1	CASSQNVQGRAFF	TGTGCCAGCAGCCAAAACGTCCAGGGGCGTGCTTTCTTT
-	12	TRBV4-1	few	TRBJ2-1	CASSQDGVEQFF	TGCGCCAGCAGCCAAGATGGTGTTGAGCAGTTCTTC
-	15	TRBV6-5	-	TRBJ1-1	CASSPPGLMNTEAFF	TGTGCCAGCAGTCCGCCGGGGCTCATGAACACTGAAGCTTTCTTT
-	14	TRBV25-1	-	TRBJ2-3	CASSQQGITDTQYF	TGTGCCAGCAGTCAACAGGGCATCACAGATACGCAGTATTTT
TRBD1	13	TRBV7-2	-	TRBJ1-2	CASSYRQGDGYTF	TGTGCCAGCAGCTACAGACAGGGGGATGGCTACACCTTC
TRBD1	14	TRBV5-1	few	TRBJ1-1	CASSPLGTEDEAFF	TGCGCCAGCAGCCCATTAGGGACAGAAGATGAAGCTTTCTTT
-	15	TRBV9	-	TRBJ2-4	CASSPQGVLKNIQYF	TGTGCCAGCAGCCCCCAAGGGGTACTCAAAAACATTCAGTACTTC
-	13	TRBV19	once	TRBJ2-5	CATRVSSKETQYF	TGTGCCACTAGGGTGTCTTCCAAAGAGACCCAGTACTTC
-	15	TRBV30	-	TRBJ1-3	CAWRARGSPGNTIYF	TGTGCCTGGAGAGCGAGGGGGTCCCCTGGAAACACCATATATTTT
TRBD2	16	TRBV5-1	-	TRBJ2-3	CASSRAGGRGEDTQYF	TGCGCCAGCAGCAGAGCGGGAGGTCGCGGGGAAGATACGCAGTATTTT
-	13	TRBV4-2	-	TRBJ1-2	CASSQDVSYGYTF	TGTGCCAGCAGCCAAGATGTCAGCTATGGCTACACCTTC
-	13	TRBV6-6	-	TRBJ1-2	CASSYVGNGGYTF	TGTGCCAGCAGTTACGTCGGGAACGGGGGCTACACCTTC
-	15	TRBV7-2	-	TRBJ1-5	CASSRGSRGNQPQHF	TGTGCCAGCAGCCGAGGGTCTAGGGGCAATCAGCCCCAGCATTTT
TRBD2	15	TRBV5-1	-	TRBJ2-7	CASSPAGGRSYEQYF	TGCGCCAGCAGCCCCGCGGGAGGACGCTCCTACGAGCAGTACTTC
TRBD1	16	TRBV2	-	TRBJ1-2	CASITDREVMGYGYTF	TGTGCCAGCATTACTGACAGGGAGGTTATGGGCTATGGCTACACCTTC
-	15	TRBV6-5	-	TRBJ2-2	CASTPLTTNTGELFF	TGTGCCAGCACCCCCTTGACAACGAACACCGGGGAGCTGTTTTTT
-	13	TRBV6-5	-	TRBJ1-6	CASSYQGHSPLHF	TGTGCCAGCAGTTATCAGGGGCATTCACCCCTCCACTTT
-	16	TRBV30	-	TRBJ1-5	CAWSGNSRTEDNGQHF	TGTGCCTGGAGTGGAAACTCGCGGACAGAAGACAACGGCCAGCATTTT
-	13	TRBV30	-	TRBJ2-7	CALTALSTYEQYF	TGTGCCTTGACTGCCCTCTCCACCTACGAGCAGTACTTC
TRBD2	15	TRBV19	-	TRBJ2-5	CASSILAGGPETQYF	TGTGCCAGTAGTATCCTAGCGGGAGGACCAGAGACCCAGTACTTC
-	15	TRBV6-1	-	TRBJ1-1	CASSGGDGWNTEAFF	TGTGCCAGCAGTGGGGGTGATGGTTGGAACACTGAAGCTTTCTTT
-	14	TRBV5-1	-	TRBJ1-4	CASSPLGQNEKLFF	TGCGCCAGCAGCCCGTTAGGACAGAATGAAAAACTGTTTTTT
-	17	TRBV4-1	-	TRBJ2-3	CASSRFLAGTYTDTQYF	TGCGCCAGCAGCCGGTTCTTGGCGGGGACTTACACAGATACGCAGTATTTT
-	16	TRBV5-1	-	TRBJ2-7	CASSLVGAGVPYEQYF	TGCGCCAGCAGCTTGGTCGGGGCAGGGGTCCCCTACGAGCAGTACTTC
TRBD1	16	TRBV6-5	once	TRBJ2-7	CASSYSAQGASYEQYF	TGTGCCAGCAGTTACTCGGCACAGGGGGCTTCCTACGAGCAGTACTTC
-	13	TRBV30	-	TRBJ1-5	CAWSYSSNQPQHF	TGTGCCTGGAGTTACTCGAGCAATCAGCCCCAGCATTTT
TRBD1	16	TRBV5-1	once	TRBJ2-7	CASSLARVGTGGEQYF	TGCGCCAGCAGCTTGGCCAGGGTCGGGACAGGGGGCGAGCAGTACTTC
-	11	TRBV30	-	TRBJ2-1	CAWTLGDEQFF	TGTGCCTGGACCCTCGGCGATGAGCAGTTCTTC
TRBD2	17	TRBV5-1	once	TRBJ2-3	CASSTGTSGGGADTQYF	TGCGCCAGCAGCACCGGGACTAGCGGGGGTGGGGCAGATACGCAGTATTTT
-	12	TRBV30	once	TRBJ2-5	CAWSVVGETQYF	TGTGCCTGGAGTGTAGTAGGAGAGACCCAGTACTTC
-	15	TRBV9	-	TRBJ1-2	CASSVVGEGNYGYTF	TGTGCCAGCAGCGTAGTAGGGGAGGGGAACTATGGCTACACCTTC
TRBD2	16	TRBV10-2	-	TRBJ2-7	CASSFLGLAGEVEQYF	TGCGCCAGCAGTTTTCTCGGACTAGCGGGAGAGGTCGAGCAGTACTTC
-	14	TRBV10-1	-	TRBJ1-2	CASSEGLTDYGYTF	TGCGCCAGCAGCGAGGGACTGACGGACTATGGCTACACCTTC
TRBD2	17	TRBV5-1	few	TRBJ2-2	CASSLAQPAGNTGELFF	TGCGCCAGCAGCTTGGCCCAGCCAGCGGGAAACACCGGGGAGCTGTTTTTT
-	14	TRBV6-1	-	TRBJ2-7	CASAPEGVGYEQYF	TGTGCCAGCGCCCCCGAGGGAGTGGGGTACGAGCAGTACTTC
-	14	TRBV5-6	once	TRBJ1-5	CASSLAGGDQPQHF	TGTGCCAGCAGCTTGGCGGGGGGCGATCAGCCCCAGCATTTT
-	13	TRBV11-3	-	TRBJ1-1	CASSSYMNTEAFF	TGTGCCAGCAGCTCTTATATGAACACTGAAGCTTTCTTT
TRBD1	19	TRBV12-5	few	TRBJ1-2	CASGSSILQGGVGREGYTF	TGTGCTAGTGGTTCCTCCATTTTGCAGGGGGGCGTCGGTCGCGAAGGCTACACCTTC
-	14	TRBV7-2	-	TRBJ1-5	CASSSRRTNQPQHF	TGTGCCAGCAGCTCCCGACGGACAAATCAGCCCCAGCATTTT
TRBD2	20	TRBV13	-	TRBJ2-7	CASSHNLPGLAGGSSYEQYF	TGTGCCAGCAGCCATAACCTCCCGGGACTAGCGGGAGGGAGCTCCTACGAGCAGTACTTC